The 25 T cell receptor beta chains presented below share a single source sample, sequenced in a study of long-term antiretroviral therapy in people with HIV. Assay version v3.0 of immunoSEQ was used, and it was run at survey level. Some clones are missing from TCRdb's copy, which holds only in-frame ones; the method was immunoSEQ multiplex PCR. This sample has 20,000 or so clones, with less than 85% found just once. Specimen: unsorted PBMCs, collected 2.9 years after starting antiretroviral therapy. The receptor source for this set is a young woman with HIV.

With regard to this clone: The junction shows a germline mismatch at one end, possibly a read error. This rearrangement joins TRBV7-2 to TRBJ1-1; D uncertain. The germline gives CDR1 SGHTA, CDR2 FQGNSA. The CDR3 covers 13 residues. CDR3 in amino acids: CASSIARPLEAFF. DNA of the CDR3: TGTGCCAGCAGCATAGCCCGTCCCCTTGAAGCTTTCTTT. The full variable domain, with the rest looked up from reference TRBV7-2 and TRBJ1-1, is GAGVSQSPSNKVTEKGKDVELRCDPISGHTALYWYRQSLGQGLEFLIYFQGNSAPDKSGLPSDRFSAERTGGSVSTLTIQRTQQEDSAVYLCASSIARPLEAFFGQGTRLTVV.

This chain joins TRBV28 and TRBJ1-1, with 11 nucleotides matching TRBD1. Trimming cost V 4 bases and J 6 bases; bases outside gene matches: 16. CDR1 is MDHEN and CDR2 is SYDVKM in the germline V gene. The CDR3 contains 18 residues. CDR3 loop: CASSYQVGQGAFVAEAFF. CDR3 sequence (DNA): TGTGCCAGCAGTTACCAAGTCGGACAGGGGGCGTTCGTGGCTGAAGCTTTCTTT.

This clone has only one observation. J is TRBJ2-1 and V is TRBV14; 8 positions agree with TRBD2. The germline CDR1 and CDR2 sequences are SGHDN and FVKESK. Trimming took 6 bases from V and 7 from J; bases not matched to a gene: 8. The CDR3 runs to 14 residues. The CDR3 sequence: CASSQTLAGNEQFF. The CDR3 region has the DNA TGTGCCAGCAGTCAGACTTTAGCGGGGAATGAGCAGTTCTTC.

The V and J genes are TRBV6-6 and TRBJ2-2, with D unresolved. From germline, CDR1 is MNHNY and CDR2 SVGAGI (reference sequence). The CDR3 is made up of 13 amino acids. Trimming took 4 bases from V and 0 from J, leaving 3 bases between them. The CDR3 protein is CASSSPNTGELFF. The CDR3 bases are TGTGCCAGCAGTTCACCGAACACCGGGGAGCTGTTTTTT.

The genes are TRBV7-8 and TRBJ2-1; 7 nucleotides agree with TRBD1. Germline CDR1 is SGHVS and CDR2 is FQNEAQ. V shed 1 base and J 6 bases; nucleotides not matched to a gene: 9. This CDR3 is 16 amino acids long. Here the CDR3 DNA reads TGTGCCAGCAGCTTAGTGGGCCAGGGGGTGTTCAATGAGCAGTTCTTC. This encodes CASSLVGQGVFNEQFF. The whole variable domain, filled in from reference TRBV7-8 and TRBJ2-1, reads GAGVSQSPRYKVAKRGQDVALRCDPISGHVSLFWYQQALGQGPEFLTYFQNEAQLDKSGLPSDRFFAERPEGSVSTLKIQRTQQEDSAVYLCASSLVGQGVFNEQFFGPGTRLTVL.

The CDR3 reads CASSEYAGSFYGYTF. The CDR3 nucleotides are TGTGCCAGCAGTGAATACGCGGGATCCTTCTATGGCTACACCTTC. The V call is TRBV6-1, the J call TRBJ1-2, with D unresolved. Trimming stripped 2 bases from V and 4 bases from J, with 14 bases between. This CDR3 has 15 residues. Germline V gene lookup returns CDR1 MNHNS and CDR2 SASEGT.

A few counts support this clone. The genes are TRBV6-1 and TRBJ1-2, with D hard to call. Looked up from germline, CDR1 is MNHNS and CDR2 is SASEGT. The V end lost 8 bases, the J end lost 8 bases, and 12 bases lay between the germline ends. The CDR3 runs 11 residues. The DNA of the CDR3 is TGTGCCAGCCGGGAAGGGAACGGCTACACCTTC. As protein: CASREGNGYTF.

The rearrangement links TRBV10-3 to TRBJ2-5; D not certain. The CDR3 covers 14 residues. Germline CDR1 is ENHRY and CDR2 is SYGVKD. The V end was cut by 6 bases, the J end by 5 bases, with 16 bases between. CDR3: CAIRDGSLGETQYF. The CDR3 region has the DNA TGTGCCATCAGGGATGGATCCTTAGGGGAGACCCAGTACTTC.

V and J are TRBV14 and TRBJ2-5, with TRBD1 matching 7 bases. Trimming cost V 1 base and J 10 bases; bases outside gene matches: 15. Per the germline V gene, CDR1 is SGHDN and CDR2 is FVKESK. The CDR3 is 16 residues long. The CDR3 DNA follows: TGTGCCAGCAGCCAAGGGCGAGGGGGCGTATTCAACAACCAGTACTTC. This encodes CASSQGRGGVFNNQYF.

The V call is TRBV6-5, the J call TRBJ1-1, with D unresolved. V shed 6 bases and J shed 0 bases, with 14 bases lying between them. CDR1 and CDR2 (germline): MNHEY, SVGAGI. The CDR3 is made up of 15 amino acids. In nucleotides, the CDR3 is TGTGCCAGCAGCACATCCTGGGTTCTGAACACTGAAGCTTTCTTT. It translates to CASSTSWVLNTEAFF.

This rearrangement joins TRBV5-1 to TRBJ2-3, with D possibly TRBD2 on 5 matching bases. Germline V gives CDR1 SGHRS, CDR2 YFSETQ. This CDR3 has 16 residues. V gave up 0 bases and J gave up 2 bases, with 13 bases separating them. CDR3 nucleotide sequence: TGCGCCAGCAGCTTGGCGACCGGGGTCTTCACAGATACGCAGTATTTT. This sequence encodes CASSLATGVFTDTQYF.

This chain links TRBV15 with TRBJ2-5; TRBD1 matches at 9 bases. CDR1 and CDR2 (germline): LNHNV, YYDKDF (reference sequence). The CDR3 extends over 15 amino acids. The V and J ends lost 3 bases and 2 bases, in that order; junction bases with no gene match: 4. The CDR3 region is CATSSHRGPQETQYF. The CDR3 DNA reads TGTGCCACCAGCAGTCACAGGGGGCCGCAAGAGACCCAGTACTTC.

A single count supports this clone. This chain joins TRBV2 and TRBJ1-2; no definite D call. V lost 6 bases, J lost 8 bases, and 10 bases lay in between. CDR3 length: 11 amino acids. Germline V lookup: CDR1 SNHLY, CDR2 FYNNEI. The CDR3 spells CASRLVRGYTF. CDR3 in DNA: TGTGCCAGCAGACTGGTCAGGGGCTACACCTTC.

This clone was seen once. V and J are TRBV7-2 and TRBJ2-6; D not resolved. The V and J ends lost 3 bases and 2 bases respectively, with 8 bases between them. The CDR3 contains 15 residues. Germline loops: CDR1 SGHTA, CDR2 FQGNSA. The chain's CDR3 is CASSFNSPGANVLTF. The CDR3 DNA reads TGTGCCAGCAGCTTCAACAGCCCTGGGGCCAACGTCCTGACTTTC.

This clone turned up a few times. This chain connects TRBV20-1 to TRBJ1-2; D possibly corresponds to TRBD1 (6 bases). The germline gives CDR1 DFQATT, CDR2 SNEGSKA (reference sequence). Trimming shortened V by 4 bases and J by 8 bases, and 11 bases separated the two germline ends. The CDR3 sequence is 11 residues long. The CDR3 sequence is CSATGGGGYTF. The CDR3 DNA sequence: TGCAGTGCTACGGGAGGGGGAGGCTACACCTTC.

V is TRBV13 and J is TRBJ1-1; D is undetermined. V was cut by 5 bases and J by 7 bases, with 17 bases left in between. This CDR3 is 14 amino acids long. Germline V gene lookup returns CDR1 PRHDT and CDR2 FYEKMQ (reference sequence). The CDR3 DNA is TGTGCCAGCAGCCCGCGTCTCCGGACCGGTGAAGCTTTCTTT. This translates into CASSPRLRTGEAFF.

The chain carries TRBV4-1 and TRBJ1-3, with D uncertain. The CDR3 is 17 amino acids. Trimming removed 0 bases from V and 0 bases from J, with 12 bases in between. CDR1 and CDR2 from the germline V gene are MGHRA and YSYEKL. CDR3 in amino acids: CASSQDIRELSGNTIYF. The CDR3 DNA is TGCGCCAGCAGCCAAGATATAAGGGAGCTCTCTGGAAACACCATATATTTT.

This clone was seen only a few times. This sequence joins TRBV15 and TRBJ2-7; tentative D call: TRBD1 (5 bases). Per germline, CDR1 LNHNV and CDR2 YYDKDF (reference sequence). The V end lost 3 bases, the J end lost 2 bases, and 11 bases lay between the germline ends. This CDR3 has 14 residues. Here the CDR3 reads CATSSPREAYEQYF. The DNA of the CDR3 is TGTGCCACCAGCAGTCCCAGGGAAGCCTACGAGCAGTACTTC. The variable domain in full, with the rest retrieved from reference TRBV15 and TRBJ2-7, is DAMVIQNPRYQVTQFGKPVTLSCSQTLNHNVMYWYQQKSSQAPKLLFHYYDKDFNNEADTPDNFQSRRPNTSFCFLDIRSPGLGDTAMYLCATSSPREAYEQYFGPGTRLTVT.

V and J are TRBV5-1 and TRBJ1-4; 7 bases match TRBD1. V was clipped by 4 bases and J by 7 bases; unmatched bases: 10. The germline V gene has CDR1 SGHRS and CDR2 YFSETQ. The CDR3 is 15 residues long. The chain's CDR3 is CASSLSPQGGEKLFF. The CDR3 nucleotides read TGCGCCAGCAGCCTGTCCCCGCAGGGGGGTGAAAAACTGTTTTTT.

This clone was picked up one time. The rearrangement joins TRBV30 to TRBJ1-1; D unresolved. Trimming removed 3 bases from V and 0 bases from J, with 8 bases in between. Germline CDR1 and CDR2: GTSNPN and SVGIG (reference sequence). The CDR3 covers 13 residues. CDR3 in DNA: TGTGCCTGGAGAATTTACTTGAACACTGAAGCTTTCTTT. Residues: CAWRIYLNTEAFF.

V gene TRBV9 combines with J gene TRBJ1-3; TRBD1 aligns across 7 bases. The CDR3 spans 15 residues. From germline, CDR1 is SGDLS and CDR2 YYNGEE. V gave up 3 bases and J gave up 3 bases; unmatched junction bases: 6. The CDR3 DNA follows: TGTGCCAGCAGCGACAGGGGATCTAGTGGAAACACCATATATTTT. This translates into CASSDRGSSGNTIYF.

The CDR3 here is CASSPRSKRGGNNEQFF. The CDR3 nucleotides read TGTGCCAGCAGCCCAAGATCTAAGCGGGGGGGAAACAATGAGCAGTTCTTC. The genes are TRBV7-3 and TRBJ2-1; 10 bases are a match to TRBD2. V was pared by 5 bases and J by 5 bases, with 12 bases of the junction left unmatched. The germline gives CDR1 SGHTA, CDR2 FQGTGA. The CDR3 sequence is 17 residues long. The complete variable domain, with remaining parts taken from reference TRBV7-3 and TRBJ2-1, reads GAGVSQTPSNKVTEKGKYVELRCDPISGHTALYWYRQSLGQGPEFLIYFQGTGAADDSGLPNDRFFAVRPEGSVSTLKIQRTERGDSAVYLCASSPRSKRGGNNEQFFGPGTRLTVL.

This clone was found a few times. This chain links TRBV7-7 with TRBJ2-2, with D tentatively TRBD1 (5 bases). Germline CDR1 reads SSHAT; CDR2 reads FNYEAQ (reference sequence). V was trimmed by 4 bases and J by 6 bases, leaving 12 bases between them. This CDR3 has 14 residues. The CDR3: CASSSAGLAGELFF. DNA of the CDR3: TGTGCCAGCAGCTCAGCAGGGTTGGCCGGGGAGCTGTTTTTT.

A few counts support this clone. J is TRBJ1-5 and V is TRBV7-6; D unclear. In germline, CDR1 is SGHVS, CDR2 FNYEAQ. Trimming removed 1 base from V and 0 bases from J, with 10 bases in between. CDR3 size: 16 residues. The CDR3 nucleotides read TGTGCCAGCAGCTTAGAGGGCCAGAATAGCAATCAGCCCCAGCATTTT. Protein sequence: CASSLEGQNSNQPQHF.

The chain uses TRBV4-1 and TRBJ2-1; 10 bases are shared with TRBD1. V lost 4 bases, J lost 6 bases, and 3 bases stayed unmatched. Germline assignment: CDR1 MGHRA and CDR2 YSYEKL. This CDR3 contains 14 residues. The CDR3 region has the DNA TGCGCCAGCAGCCGAGGGACAGGGGCCAATGAGCAGTTCTTC. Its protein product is CASSRGTGANEQFF.